Listed here are 28 T cell receptor beta chains from one sample, sequenced in a study of cytomegalovirus exposure and HLA in healthy donors (TCRdb year 2017). The library was obtained by the immunoSEQ multiplex PCR assay. TCRdb limited this immuneACCESS table to in-frame rearrangements with V and J called. A share of clones is missing; checked studies link under half to unresolved V genes, and the rest is unexplained. Here the sample has under 250,000 clones; 90% to 95% occur a single time. The ten largest account for approximately 1% of the sample. The source material was PBMCs. The receptor set was obtained from a woman in her late teens or twenties in good health and CMV-seronegative.

This clone was observed once. The DNA for the CDR3 is TGTGCCATCAGTGAGGTACGGTTGAACACTGAAGCTTTCTTT. This gives the protein CAISEVRLNTEAFF. The chain links TRBV10-3 to TRBJ1-1; D gene unclear. This CDR3 is built from 14 residues. Germline V gives CDR1 ENHRY, CDR2 SYGVKD. V was shortened by 2 bases and J by 0 bases, with 7 bases between the two germline ends.

The chain uses TRBV6-1 and TRBJ1-5; TRBD1 agrees at 9 bases. From germline, CDR1 is MNHNS and CDR2 SASEGT. This CDR3 region has 16 residues. Unmatched junction bases numbered 8, after V lost 4 bases and J lost 4 bases. The CDR3 loop is CASSVLPGQGNQPQHF. The CDR3 DNA sequence: TGTGCCAGCAGTGTGTTACCGGGACAGGGTAATCAGCCCCAGCATTTT.

V usage is TRBV2 and J usage is TRBJ2-1; 12 positions agree with TRBD2. This CDR3 is 15 amino acids long. The trim removed 9 bases at V and 10 bases at J, leaving 13 bases unmatched. In germline, CDR1 is SNHLY, CDR2 FYNNEI. The CDR3 spells CARMASGRAYGEQFF. The CDR3, as DNA: TGTGCCAGGATGGCTAGCGGGAGGGCGTACGGGGAGCAGTTCTTC.

The chain employs TRBV7-8 and TRBJ2-1, with unresolved D. This CDR3 has 16 amino acids. V dropped 1 base and J dropped 0 bases, with 10 bases sitting between them. Germline CDR1 SGHVS, CDR2 FQNEAQ. The DNA for the CDR3 is TGTGCCAGCAGCTTAGTCGGGTCGAGCTCCTACAATGAGCAGTTCTTC. The encoded protein is CASSLVGSSSYNEQFF. Complete variable domain (other parts from reference TRBV7-8 and TRBJ2-1): GAGVSQSPRYKVAKRGQDVALRCDPISGHVSLFWYQQALGQGPEFLTYFQNEAQLDKSGLPSDRFFAERPEGSVSTLKIQRTQQEDSAVYLCASSLVGSSSYNEQFFGPGTRLTVL.

This sequence joins TRBV10-3 and TRBJ2-7; 7 nucleotides line up with TRBD1. The V gene's germline CDR1 is ENHRY and CDR2 SYGVKD. V dropped 4 bases and J dropped 2; count of bases not matched to a gene: 2. The CDR3 runs to 13 residues. The CDR3 coding sequence is TGTGCCATCAGTGTTCAGGGGGCCTACGAGCAGTACTTC. Translated: CAISVQGAYEQYF.

As regards this clone: This CDR3 is also generated by other DNA sequences in the sample. This chain joins TRBV29-1 and TRBJ1-4; TRBD1 agrees at 8 bases. Germline CDR1 SQVTM, CDR2 ANQGSEA. CDR3 length: 15 amino acids. V was pared by 3 bases and J by 6 bases, with 9 bases of the junction left unmatched. The DNA for the CDR3 is TGCAGCGTTGAGGTTCAGACAGGGGTGCATGAAAAACTGTTTTTT. Protein: CSVEVQTGVHEKLFF.

The CDR3 loop reads CAWSVRSGNTEAFF. CDR3 DNA sequence: TGTGCCTGGAGTGTTAGGTCAGGGAACACTGAAGCTTTCTTT. This chain uses TRBV30 with TRBJ1-1; D is undetermined. V was clipped by 0 bases and J by 1 base, with 9 bases between them. The germline gives CDR1 GTSNPN, CDR2 SVGIG (reference sequence). The CDR3 spans 14 residues.

The chain couples TRBV6-1 to TRBJ1-1; D is unresolved. This CDR3 is 12 amino acids long. CDR1 and CDR2 from the germline V gene are MNHNS and SASEGT. Trimming took 8 bases from V and 8 from J, leaving 15 bases between them. In DNA, the CDR3 is TGTGCCAGCGTCGAAGGACTCTCCGAAGCTTTCTTT. Its translation is CASVEGLSEAFF.

The V gene is TRBV6-4, the J gene TRBJ2-1; TRBD2 matches at 12 bases. Trimming cost V 8 bases and J 7 bases; bases outside gene matches: 12. Germline-derived CDR1 and CDR2 are MRHNA and SNTAGT. The CDR3 sequence is 16 residues long. CDR3 sequence (DNA): TGTGCCAGCCGCAGAGTGCCTAGCGGGGGGGGGAATGAGCAGTTCTTC. Translated, it gives CASRRVPSGGGNEQFF.

This clone came up a few times. DNA for the CDR3: TGTGCCAGCAGCACCGGGACAACCTACGAGCAGTACTTC. Translated, it gives CASSTGTTYEQYF. V and J are TRBV7-6 and TRBJ2-7; D possibly corresponds to TRBD1 (6 bases). The CDR3 covers 13 residues. Per the germline V gene, CDR1 is SGHVS and CDR2 is FNYEAQ. V lost 5 bases and J 2 bases, leaving 10 bases between the germline ends. Full variable domain (rest looked up from reference TRBV7-6 and TRBJ2-7): GAGVSQSPRYKVTKRGQDVALRCDPISGHVSLYWYRQALGQGPEFLTYFNYEAQQDKSGLPNDRFSAERPEGSISTLTIQRTEQRDSAMYRCASSTGTTYEQYFGPGTRLTVT.

V usage is TRBV2 and J usage is TRBJ2-1, with TRBD2 identical over 9 bases. Germline trimming cut 5 bases from V and 8 bases from J; bases unmatched to any gene: 10. The CDR3 runs to 15 residues. The V gene's germline CDR1 is SNHLY and CDR2 FYNNEI. The CDR3 DNA reads TGTGCCAGCAGTCGAGATAGCGGGAGTACCCATGAGCAGTTCTTC. It codes for CASSRDSGSTHEQFF. Supplemented by reference TRBV2 and TRBJ2-1, the full variable domain reads EPEVTQTPSHQVTQMGQEVILRCVPISNHLYFYWYRQILGQKVEFLVSFYNNEISEKSEIFDDQFSVERPDGSNFTLKIRSTKLEDSAMYFCASSRDSGSTHEQFFGPGTRLTVL.

The V call is TRBV5-1, the J call TRBJ2-5, with TRBD1 as a possible D gene (7 bases). The CDR3 contains 16 residues. Germline assignment: CDR1 SGHRS and CDR2 YFSETQ. V shed 4 bases and J shed 4 bases, with 20 bases lying between them. This chain's CDR3 is CASSRSGGGQPETQYF. For the CDR3, the DNA is TGCGCCAGCAGCCGCTCAGGGGGAGGTCAGCCAGAGACCCAGTACTTC. The variable domain in full, completed from reference TRBV5-1 and TRBJ2-5, reads KAGVTQTPRYLIKTRGQQVTLSCSPISGHRSVSWYQQTPGQGLQFLFEYFSETQRNKGNFPGRFSGRQFSNSRSEMNVSTLELGDSALYLCASSRSGGGQPETQYFGPGTRLLVL.

This clone was seen many times. V gene TRBV5-1 combines with J gene TRBJ2-7; the match to TRBD1 covers 9 bases. The CDR3 runs to 15 residues. With V trimmed by 4 bases and J by 4 bases, 9 bases remained unmatched. Germline lookup yields CDR1 SGHRS and CDR2 YFSETQ. This CDR3 is CASSPGDRVGYEQYF. The CDR3 DNA reads TGCGCCAGCAGCCCCGGGGACAGGGTGGGGTACGAGCAGTACTTC.

The chain links TRBV28 to TRBJ2-7, with 7 bases fitting TRBD1. CDR1 and CDR2 (germline): MDHEN, SYDVKM. The CDR3 length is 18 residues. The trim removed 3 bases at V and 0 bases at J, leaving 14 bases unmatched. The CDR3 DNA follows: TGTGCCAGCAGTTTCTTGTTTTTGGTTGGGGACAGCTCCTACGAGCAGTACTTC. Encoded protein: CASSFLFLVGDSSYEQYF.

The genes are TRBV7-9 and TRBJ1-2; D is ambiguous. V lost 1 base, J lost 4 bases, and 4 bases lay in between. CDR3 length: 12 amino acids. Germline V gene sequence: CDR1 SEHNR, CDR2 FQNEAQ (reference sequence). CDR3 nucleotides: TGTGCCAGCAGCTTAGTCAGCTATGGCTACACCTTC. Translating it yields CASSLVSYGYTF. The complete variable domain, with remaining parts taken from reference TRBV7-9 and TRBJ1-2, reads DTGVSQNPRHKITKRGQNVTFRCDPISEHNRLYWYRQTLGQGPEFLTYFQNEAQLEKSRLLSDRFSAERPKGSFSTLEIQRTEQGDSAMYLCASSLVSYGYTFGSGTRLTVV.

This clone was recorded a few times. This chain connects TRBV30 to TRBJ1-6; D is possibly TRBD1 (5 bases). The V end lost 5 bases, the J end lost 6 bases, and 11 bases lay between the germline ends. The CDR3 runs to 13 residues. Germline V lookup: CDR1 GTSNPN, CDR2 SVGIG (reference sequence). CDR3 coding DNA: TGTGCCTGGGGGGGAGGGCGTAATTCACCCCTCCACTTT. Its protein is CAWGGGRNSPLHF. The full variable domain, with the rest looked up from reference TRBV30 and TRBJ1-6, is SQTIHQWPATLVQPVGSPLSLECTVEGTSNPNLYWYRQAAGRGLQLLFYSVGIGQISSEVPQNLSASRPQDRQFILSSKKLLLSDSGFYLCAWGGGRNSPLHFGNGTRLTVT.

The chain links TRBV13 to TRBJ2-1; 7 bases align to TRBD2. The CDR3 runs to 22 residues. V lost 2 bases, J lost 0 bases, and 22 bases stayed unmatched. Per the germline V gene, CDR1 is PRHDT and CDR2 is FYEKMQ (reference sequence). The CDR3 protein is CASSLISGRASGFGFSYNEQFF. The CDR3 DNA reads TGTGCCAGCAGCTTAATTTCAGGGAGGGCTAGCGGCTTCGGCTTCTCCTACAATGAGCAGTTCTTC.

The rearrangement joins TRBV6-1 to TRBJ2-7; possibly TRBD1 for D (6 bases). Germline V lookup: CDR1 MNHNS, CDR2 SASEGT. This CDR3 is built from 15 residues. Trimming stripped 2 bases from V and 1 base from J, with 12 bases between. The CDR3 nucleotides read TGTGCCAGCAGTGAACCCAGGGGATTGTCCTACGAGCAGTACTTC. Translating gives CASSEPRGLSYEQYF.

This sequence joins TRBV11-2 and TRBJ2-7; TRBD1 might be the D (5 bases). CDR1 SGHAT and CDR2 FQNNGV come from the germline V gene. The length of the CDR3 is 14 residues. The V and J ends lost 1 base and 3 bases respectively, with 10 bases between them. CDR3 nucleotides: TGTGCCAGCAGCTTAGCCCCAGACAGCTACGAGCAGTACTTC. The encoded protein is CASSLAPDSYEQYF.

This rearrangement joins TRBV30 to TRBJ2-7; TRBD2 aligns across 12 bases. The CDR3 is 17 amino acids. CDR1 and CDR2 (germline): GTSNPN, SVGIG (reference sequence). J was trimmed by 2 bases and V by 0 bases; bases with no gene match: 8. The CDR3 spells CAWSVLSSGRVPYEQYF. DNA for the CDR3: TGTGCCTGGAGTGTACTGTCTAGCGGGAGGGTGCCCTACGAGCAGTACTTC.

The DNA for the CDR3 is TGTGCCAGCAGTGGCGTAGTGGAGGGACCGAACACTGAAGCTTTCTTT. It is translated as CASSGVVEGPNTEAFF. The chain joins TRBV6-1 to TRBJ1-1, with a tentative D call TRBD1 (5 bases). CDR3 size: 16 residues. V dropped 4 bases and J dropped 1 base, with 16 bases sitting between them. Germline loops: CDR1 MNHNS, CDR2 SASEGT.

The rearrangement joins TRBV11-2 to TRBJ2-7; weak D call: TRBD2 (5 bases). V lost 2 bases, J lost 1 base, and 12 bases lay in between. In germline, CDR1 is SGHAT, CDR2 FQNNGV. The CDR3 consists of 15 residues. Here the CDR3 reads CASSLWLADSYEQYF. The CDR3 bases are TGTGCCAGCAGCTTATGGCTAGCCGATTCCTACGAGCAGTACTTC.

The V gene is TRBV10-1, the J gene TRBJ2-7; D possibly corresponds to TRBD1 (6 bases). Germline V gene lookup returns CDR1 WNHNN and CDR2 SYGVQD (reference sequence). The CDR3 sequence is 14 residues long. The germline V and J ends were trimmed by 2 bases and 7 bases, with 15 bases remaining between them. CDR3 coding DNA: TGCGCCAGCAGTGAGAGCCAGGGGCGAGAAGAGCAGTACTTC. Encoded protein: CASSESQGREEQYF.

This clone is a singleton in its sample. The chain couples TRBV6-1 to TRBJ2-2, with 10 bases that match TRBD2. V was clipped by 3 bases and J by 2 bases; unmatched bases: 9. Per the germline V gene, CDR1 is MNHNS and CDR2 is SASEGT. The length of the CDR3 is 18 residues. The CDR3 DNA follows: TGTGCCAGCAGTGATAGCGGGAGGCAACGTTTTAACACCGGGGAGCTGTTTTTT. Its translation is CASSDSGRQRFNTGELFF.

The rearrangement uses TRBV28 and TRBJ2-7, with 8 bases aligning to TRBD1. The CDR3 has 18 residues. Germline CDR1 and CDR2: MDHEN and SYDVKM. The V segment lost 4 bases and the J segment 5 bases; nucleotides outside the gene matches: 19. The CDR3 loop is CASSSSGTGVGFSHEQYF. CDR3 DNA sequence: TGTGCCAGCAGTTCTTCAGGGACAGGAGTAGGGTTTTCCCACGAGCAGTACTTC.

This sequence joins TRBV27 and TRBJ2-3, with a possible D match to TRBD1 (6 bases). CDR3 length: 17 residues. Germline CDR1 is MNHEY and CDR2 is SMNVEV (reference sequence). Trimming pared 4 bases from V and 2 bases from J, leaving 19 bases between. Written as DNA, the CDR3 is TGTGCCAGCAGTTCTCAGGGGCGGCCCCCAGACACAGATACGCAGTATTTT. The encoded protein is CASSSQGRPPDTDTQYF.

This chain's CDR3 is CASSNTAGGRETQYF. DNA of the CDR3: TGTGCCAGTAGCAACACAGCGGGAGGGCGTGAGACCCAGTACTTC. This chain connects TRBV19 to TRBJ2-5; TRBD2 matches at 10 bases. Trimming cost V 6 bases and J 5 bases; bases outside gene matches: 9. The CDR3 extends over 15 amino acids. Germline-derived CDR1 and CDR2 are LNHDA and SQIVND (reference sequence).

This clone was seen just once. The chain has TRBV27 and TRBJ1-4, with TRBD1 matching 7 bases. CDR1 and CDR2 (germline): MNHEY, SMNVEV (reference sequence). The CDR3 runs to 16 residues. The ends lost 2 bases at V and 8 bases at J; junction bases unmatched: 11. The CDR3 sequence is CASSLQVSGGYEKLFF. In DNA form, the CDR3 reads TGTGCCAGCAGTTTACAAGTCTCAGGGGGTTACGAAAAACTGTTTTTT. The whole variable domain, remainder taken from reference TRBV27 and TRBJ1-4, is EAQVTQNPRYLITVTGKKLTVTCSQNMNHEYMSWYRQDPGLGLRQIYYSMNVEVTDKGDVPEGYKVSRKEKRNFPLILESPSPNQTSLYFCASSLQVSGGYEKLFFGSGTQLSVL.